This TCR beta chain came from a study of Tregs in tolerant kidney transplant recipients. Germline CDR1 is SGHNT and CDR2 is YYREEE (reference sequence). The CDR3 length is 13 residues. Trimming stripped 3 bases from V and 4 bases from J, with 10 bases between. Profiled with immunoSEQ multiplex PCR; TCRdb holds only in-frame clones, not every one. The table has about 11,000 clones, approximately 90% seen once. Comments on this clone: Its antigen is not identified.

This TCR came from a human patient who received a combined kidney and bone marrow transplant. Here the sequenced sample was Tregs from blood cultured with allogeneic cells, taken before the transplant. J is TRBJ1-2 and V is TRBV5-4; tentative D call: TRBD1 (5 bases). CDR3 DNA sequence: TGTGCCAGCAGCTACGGGACGTTCTATGGCTACACCTTC. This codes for CASSYGTFYGYTF. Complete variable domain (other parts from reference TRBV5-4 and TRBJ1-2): ETGVTQSPTHLIKTRGQQVTLRCSSQSGHNTVSWYQQALGQGPQFIFQYYREEENGRGNFPPRFSGLQFPNYSSELNVNALELDDSALYLCASSYGTFYGYTFGSGTRLTVV.